This T cell receptor beta chain stems from a study of T cells in Graves' hyperthyroidism and ophthalmopathy. Amplification of TCR beta CDR3 regions was performed using RNA transcripts as template. The study used the HTBI primer set for a first-round RT-PCR of the TCR CDR3. TCRdb reprocessed the multiplex PCR reads via MiXCR and lists one record per CDR3 protein. The sample has a few hundred thousand distinct CDR3 sequences; 22% are singletons. Sequencing was done on a sample of blood. The source of this sequence is a man aged 25 to 45 with Graves' ophthalmopathy.

CDR3 loop: CASSEPLAEAGGELFF. CDR3 coding DNA: TGTGCCAGCAGTGAACCCCTAGCGGAGGCGGGCGGGGAGCTGTTTTTT. The chain recombines TRBV2 with TRBJ2-2, with TRBD2 matching over 7 bases. V dropped 2 bases and J dropped 7; count of bases not matched to a gene: 10. CDR3 size: 16 residues. CDR1 is SNHLY, CDR2 FYNNEI, per germline. The full variable domain, its missing parts supplied by reference TRBV2 and TRBJ2-2, is EPEVTQTPSHQVTQMGQEVILRCVPISNHLYFYWYRQILGQKVEFLVSFYNNEISEKSEIFDDQFSVERPDGSNFTLKIRSTKLEDSAMYFCASSEPLAEAGGELFFGEGSRLTVL.